Each of the 17 T cell receptor beta chains below was sequenced from the same sample in a study of shared clonotypes between healthy human individuals (dated by TCRdb to 2020 to 2022). Preparation of the library involved the immunoSEQ multiplex PCR assay. TCRdb mirrors the immuneACCESS table, restricted to in-frame sequences. Some clones are absent from its copies; in checked studies, under half trace to an unresolved V gene, and the reason for the others is unknown. The sample includes 2 million to 2.5 million clones, with 80% to 95% observed a single time. The biggest ten clones account for 0.37% of the sample. Sequenced material: naive CD4+ T cells from PBMCs. In the paper's terms, the cell subset or site label means: CD45RA+ positively selected. These receptors were collected from a young man in good health. Some clones in this sample may be carry-over from other donors' samples.

The rearrangement joins TRBV7-2 to TRBJ2-7; D perhaps matches TRBD2 (5 bases). The CDR3 is made up of 13 amino acids. The V and J ends lost 5 bases and 2 bases respectively, with 10 bases between them. Germline lookup yields CDR1 SGHTA and CDR2 FQGNSA. This chain's CDR3 is CASSVRETYEQYF. The CDR3 nucleotides are TGTGCCAGCAGCGTCCGGGAAACCTACGAGCAGTACTTC.

As regards this clone: The same CDR3 can be traced to other DNA sequences in this sample. The rearrangement joins TRBV2 to TRBJ2-5; D might be TRBD1 (6 bases). Germline CDR1 and CDR2: SNHLY and FYNNEI. The V gene lost 1 base and the J gene lost 1 base, with 7 bases spanning the gap. This CDR3 is built from 14 residues. CDR3 loop: CASSEDRAQETQYF. As DNA, the CDR3 is TGTGCCAGCAGTGAAGACAGGGCCCAAGAGACCCAGTACTTC.

The chain is built from TRBV15 and TRBJ2-1, with D tentatively TRBD1 (6 bases). This CDR3 has 12 amino acids. Between the trimmed V and J ends, which lost 3 bases and 13 bases, there was a span of 13 bases. Germline loops: CDR1 LNHNV, CDR2 YYDKDF (reference sequence). The CDR3 coding sequence is TGTGCCACCAGCAGCGGACAGTGGATACAGTTCTTC. Translated: CATSSGQWIQFF. Full variable domain (remainder filled in from reference TRBV15 and TRBJ2-1): DAMVIQNPRYQVTQFGKPVTLSCSQTLNHNVMYWYQQKSSQAPKLLFHYYDKDFNNEADTPDNFQSRRPNTSFCFLDIRSPGLGDTAMYLCATSSGQWIQFFGPGTRLTVL.

J is TRBJ2-2 and V is TRBV28; TRBD1 matches at 9 bases. The CDR3 covers 17 residues. Germline values: CDR1 MDHEN, CDR2 SYDVKM. V lost 5 bases, J lost 5 bases, and 12 bases stayed unmatched. CDR3 loop: CASSNLRGQGVTGELFF. The CDR3 DNA sequence: TGTGCCAGCAGTAACCTCCGGGGACAGGGTGTAACCGGGGAGCTGTTTTTT.

This chain uses TRBV30 with TRBJ1-5; D not certain. Germline V lookup: CDR1 GTSNPN, CDR2 SVGIG (reference sequence). The ends were cut back, 1 base at V and 6 bases at J, with 10 bases in the middle. The CDR3 runs 13 residues. DNA of the CDR3: TGTGCCTGGAGTGGGGAGGGCTTTCAGCCCCAGCATTTT. It translates to CAWSGEGFQPQHF.

The chain recombines TRBV5-1 with TRBJ2-2; the D gene is possibly TRBD1 (5 bases). The V end was cut by 4 bases, the J end by 0 bases, with 10 bases between. The CDR3 has 15 residues. Germline CDR1 reads SGHRS; CDR2 reads YFSETQ. DNA for the CDR3: TGCGCCAGCAGCGAGCCGACAGCGAACACCGGGGAGCTGTTTTTT. As protein: CASSEPTANTGELFF.

The chain is built from TRBV29-1 and TRBJ2-3; 12 bases match TRBD2. Germline CDR1 and CDR2: SQVTM and ANQGSEA. V lost 8 bases to trimming and J lost 5 bases; unmatched junction nucleotides: 8. This CDR3 region has 14 residues. CDR3 in amino acids: CSTRLAGDQDTQYF. CDR3 nucleotides: TGCAGCACCCGACTAGCGGGAGATCAAGATACGCAGTATTTT.

This clone has a single count. The V call is TRBV10-3, the J call TRBJ2-1, with TRBD2 matching 9 bases. Unmatched junction bases numbered 3, after V lost 6 bases and J lost 0 bases. From germline, CDR1 is ENHRY and CDR2 SYGVKD. This CDR3 has 15 amino acids. Written as DNA, the CDR3 is TGTGCCATCAGGGGTAGCGGGAGCTCCTACAATGAGCAGTTCTTC. Its translation: CAIRGSGSSYNEQFF.

About this clone itself: This specimen includes other DNA sequences encoding the same CDR3. The chain has TRBV6-1 and TRBJ1-2; the D is unclear. V lost 3 bases to trimming and J lost 4 bases, with 9 bases between them. CDR1 is MNHNS, CDR2 SASEGT, per germline. The CDR3 length is 13 residues. CDR3 sequence (DNA): TGTGCCAGCAGTGAGGCAGGCCTCTATGGCTACACCTTC. Its translation is CASSEAGLYGYTF.

V usage is TRBV7-2 and J usage is TRBJ1-4; D unclear. The V gene's germline CDR1 is SGHTA and CDR2 FQGNSA. With 5 bases removed from V and 7 bases from J, the gap between germline ends came to 14 bases. The CDR3 consists of 14 residues. CDR3 in DNA: TGTGCCAGCAGCCCAACGAGCAGGACTGAAAAACTGTTTTTT. Protein sequence: CASSPTSRTEKLFF.

This clone was seen a single time. The chain has TRBV5-1 and TRBJ2-1, with 12 bases identical to TRBD1. CDR1 and CDR2 from the germline V gene are SGHRS and YFSETQ. This CDR3 region has 16 residues. Trimming cost V 0 bases and J 11 bases; bases outside gene matches: 9. The CDR3 region is CASSLDPGQGANQQFF. The CDR3 DNA is TGCGCCAGCAGCTTGGACCCGGGACAGGGGGCTAATCAGCAGTTCTTC.

The gene calls are TRBV7-3 and TRBJ2-5; D is possibly TRBD1 or TRBD2 (5 bases each). Germline V gene data show CDR1 as SGHTA and CDR2 as FQGTGA. This CDR3 spans 13 amino acids. V lost 5 bases, J lost 9 bases, and 16 bases lay in between. As DNA, the CDR3 is TGTGCCAGCAGCCCATCCGGGGTACAGGCCCAGTACTTC. Amino acid sequence: CASSPSGVQAQYF.

The chain is built from TRBV11-2 and TRBJ2-3, with D possibly TRBD2 on 6 matching bases. The CDR3 has 14 residues. The germline CDR1 and CDR2 sequences are SGHAT and FQNNGV. The V end was cut by 5 bases, the J end by 2 bases, with 11 bases between. CDR3 in DNA: TGTGCCAGCAGCAAGTTAGCGGACACAGATACGCAGTATTTT. Its protein product is CASSKLADTDTQYF.

The chain links TRBV18 to TRBJ1-2, with D perhaps matching TRBD1 (5 bases). CDR3 length: 15 residues. V was trimmed by 2 bases and J by 3 bases, leaving 13 bases between them. From germline, CDR1 is KGHSH and CDR2 LQKENI. The CDR3 nucleotides read TGTGCCAGCTCACCAGGGGGAGTTTACGACTATGGCTACACCTTC. Translation: CASSPGGVYDYGYTF.

This chain connects TRBV11-1 to TRBJ2-2; D is ambiguous. The CDR3 has 14 residues. Trimming removed 3 bases from V and 6 bases from J, with 11 bases in between. Germline CDR1 is SGHAT and CDR2 is FQDESV (reference sequence). CDR3 DNA: TGTGCCAGCAGCTTCGGCGCCAGTGCCGGGGAGCTGTTTTTT. Protein sequence: CASSFGASAGELFF.

This chain connects TRBV30 to TRBJ1-3; tentatively, D is TRBD1 (5 bases). The CDR3 loop spans 13 amino acids. CDR1 and CDR2 from the germline V gene are GTSNPN and SVGIG (reference sequence). Trimming stripped 7 bases from V and 11 bases from J, with 21 bases between. The CDR3 DNA follows: TGTGCCTCCTCGCACCGCAGGGATGGGGCCATATATTTT. The encoded protein is CASSHRRDGAIYF.

The rearrangement uses TRBV5-3 and TRBJ1-5; 7 positions agree with TRBD1. TRBV5-3 is an open reading frame, and its role is uncertain. Germline trimming cut 2 bases from V and 13 bases from J; bases unmatched to any gene: 6. The CDR3 extends over 12 amino acids. The CDR3 coding sequence is TGTGCCAGAAGCTTTGTGGACAGGCAACAGCATTTT. Translating gives CARSFVDRQQHF.